This passage covers 27 T cell receptor beta chains from one sample sequenced in a study of T cell repertoires in cytomegalovirus infection. TCRdb reprocessed the reads via MiXCR and lists one record per CDR3 protein. The sample has almost 300,000 distinct CDR3 sequences; around 10% are singletons. The sample was PBMCs. The source of these receptors is a human donor in good health (CMV status not recorded). Some clones in this sample may be carry-over from other donors' samples.

This clonotype was found a few times. The CDR3: CASSPGTDSYEQYF. As DNA, the CDR3 is TGTGCCAGCAGCCCCGGGACTGATTCCTACGAGCAGTACTTC. The chain is built from TRBV7-9 and TRBJ2-7; a possible D gene is TRBD2 (6 bases). Germline CDR1 SEHNR, CDR2 FQNEAQ (reference sequence). Trimming left V 5 bases short and J 1 base short, with 12 bases between. The CDR3 totals 14 residues.

This clonotype was counted ten times or more. The rearrangement uses TRBV29-1 and TRBJ2-2; no firm D call. Germline V CDR1 and CDR2: SQVTM, ANQGSEA. V shed 4 bases and J shed 3 bases, with 3 bases lying between them. The CDR3 runs to 11 residues. The CDR3 nucleotides read TGCAGCGTTGGTTACACCGGGGAGCTGTTTTTT. It specifies CSVGYTGELFF.

This clonotype was seen only a few times. The V gene is TRBV29-1, the J gene TRBJ1-1; D unclear. CDR3 length: 12 amino acids. Germline V gives CDR1 SQVTM, CDR2 ANQGSEA. Trimming cost V 0 bases and J 10 bases, with 12 bases left between them. CDR3 DNA sequence: TGCAGCGTTGAAGATGTTGGGGTTGGAGCTTTCTTT. It encodes CSVEDVGVGAFF.

This clonotype was counted at least ten times. This sequence joins TRBV25-1 and TRBJ2-1; weak D call: TRBD1 (5 bases). CDR3 length equals 15 residues. V dropped 6 bases and J dropped 3 bases, with 15 bases sitting between them. From germline, CDR1 is MGHDK and CDR2 SYGVNS. The CDR3 coding sequence is TGTGCCAGCAGCCCAGTTAGGGGCTACTACAATGAGCAGTTCTTC. Protein: CASSPVRGYYNEQFF.

This clonotype came up many times. The gene calls are TRBV6-2 or TRBV6-3 and TRBJ2-7, with D possibly matching TRBD1 (5 bases). This CDR3 contains 14 residues. In germline, CDR1 is MNHEY, CDR2 SVGEGT. Trimming removed 5 bases at V and 4 bases at J, with 15 bases between. CDR3 amino acids: CASSLPEDRYEQYF. The CDR3 DNA is TGTGCCAGCAGTCTACCCGAAGACAGATACGAGCAGTACTTC.

This clonotype was observed at least ten times. This chain links TRBV7-9 with TRBJ1-2; possible D gene TRBD1, 6 bases. Germline lookup yields CDR1 SEHNR and CDR2 FQNEAQ (reference sequence). This CDR3 is 12 amino acids long. V was cut by 2 bases and J by 6 bases, with 7 bases left in between. The CDR3, as DNA: TGTGCCAGCAGCTTACAGGGGAATGGCTACACCTTC. Its translation: CASSLQGNGYTF. The variable domain in full, with the rest retrieved from reference TRBV7-9 and TRBJ1-2, is DTGVSQNPRHKITKRGQNVTFRCDPISEHNRLYWYRQTLGQGPEFLTYFQNEAQLEKSRLLSDRFSAERPKGSFSTLEIQRTEQGDSAMYLCASSLQGNGYTFGSGTRLTVV.

V and J are TRBV24-1 and TRBJ2-1; 7 nucleotides line up with TRBD1. The J segment lost 0 bases and the V segment lost 4 bases, leaving 5 bases of the junction unmatched. The CDR3 covers 16 residues. Germline V gene lookup returns CDR1 KGHDR and CDR2 SFDVKD. For the CDR3, the DNA is TGTGCCACCAGTGAAACCGGGACAGCCTCCTACAATGAGCAGTTCTTC. Translation gives CATSETGTASYNEQFF.

This rearrangement joins TRBV18 to TRBJ2-7; possible D gene TRBD1, 6 bases. CDR1 is KGHSH and CDR2 is LQKENI in the germline V gene. The CDR3 is 14 amino acids. V shed 0 bases and J shed 1 base, with 7 bases lying between them. This chain's CDR3 is CASSPPTGSYEQYF. In DNA form, the CDR3 reads TGTGCCAGCTCACCACCGACAGGTTCCTACGAGCAGTACTTC.

This clonotype was seen repeatedly, ten times or more. The rearrangement joins TRBV7-6 to TRBJ2-1, with 9 bases lining up with TRBD2. Trimming at V came to 5 bases and at J to 13 bases, leaving 18 bases not matched to a gene. CDR3 length: 16 residues. CDR1 is SGHVS, CDR2 FNYEAQ, per germline. CDR3 nucleotide sequence: TGTGCCAGCAGCCTGGGACTAGCTTTTCTCCGGACGGGACAGTTCTTC. Translation: CASSLGLAFLRTGQFF.

This clonotype was picked up a small number of times. The chain couples TRBV20-1 to TRBJ1-1, with 12 bases matching TRBD1. J was trimmed by 7 bases and V by 6 bases; bases with no gene match: 9. This CDR3 is 14 amino acids long. Germline V gene data show CDR1 as DFQATT and CDR2 as SNEGSKA (reference sequence). CDR3 region: CSAPGTGGSGEAFF. CDR3 DNA: TGCAGTGCCCCCGGGACAGGGGGCTCAGGTGAAGCTTTCTTT.

This clonotype appeared many times. V is TRBV28 and J is TRBJ1-2; D is uncertain. V was cut by 4 bases and J by 4 bases, with 10 bases left in between. The CDR3 totals 13 residues. Germline V gives CDR1 MDHEN, CDR2 SYDVKM. This CDR3 reads CASSWTISYGYTF. In nucleotides, the CDR3 is TGTGCCAGCAGTTGGACCATCTCCTATGGCTACACCTTC.

V is TRBV18 and J is TRBJ2-4; no clear D. Deletions cut 3 bases from V and 5 bases from J, with 14 bases between. This CDR3 spans 15 amino acids. Germline V gene sequence: CDR1 KGHSH, CDR2 LQKENI. The CDR3 coding sequence is TGTGCCAGCTCACCGCTGGGATTAGTGGAAAACATTCAGTACTTC. This sequence encodes CASSPLGLVENIQYF.

This clonotype was seen repeatedly, ten times or more. The CDR3 reads CASSSHRNTEAFF. DNA for the CDR3: TGTGCCAGCAGTTCGCACAGGAACACTGAAGCTTTCTTT. This sequence joins TRBV12-3 or TRBV12-4 and TRBJ1-1, with D uncertain. The V gene lost 4 bases and the J gene lost 1 base, with 7 bases spanning the gap. There are 13 residues in the CDR3.

This clonotype was detected many times. The chain carries TRBV4-3 and TRBJ1-2; 9 bases are shared with TRBD1. The CDR3 totals 14 residues. V dropped 1 base and J dropped 6; count of bases not matched to a gene: 3. The germline V gene encodes CDR1 LGHNA and CDR2 YSLEER. The CDR3 spells CASSQGRTGDGYTF. The CDR3, as DNA: TGCGCCAGCAGCCAAGGTCGGACAGGGGATGGCTACACCTTC.

This chain uses TRBV5-1 with TRBJ2-7; possible D gene TRBD1, 6 bases. Germline V gives CDR1 SGHRS, CDR2 YFSETQ. This CDR3 has 15 residues. Trimming left V 4 bases short and J 0 bases short, with 14 bases between. As DNA, the CDR3 is TGCGCCAGCAGCACGGACAGAACGATCTCCTACGAGCAGTACTTC. Residues: CASSTDRTISYEQYF. The full variable domain, its missing parts supplied by reference TRBV5-1 and TRBJ2-7, is KAGVTQTPRYLIKTRGQQVTLSCSPISGHRSVSWYQQTPGQGLQFLFEYFSETQRNKGNFPGRFSGRQFSNSRSEMNVSTLELGDSALYLCASSTDRTISYEQYFGPGTRLTVT.

At least ten counts were recorded for this clonotype. The V and J genes are TRBV20-1 and TRBJ2-7, with 7 bases matching TRBD1. After removal of 4 bases from V and 3 bases from J, the junction contained 12 bases not matched to a gene. The CDR3 sequence is 15 residues long. Germline V gene data show CDR1 as DFQATT and CDR2 as SNEGSKA (reference sequence). CDR3 coding DNA: TGCAGTGCTAAGAGGACAGGTCGCTTGCACTACGAGCAGTACGTC. Translating gives CSAKRTGRLHYEQYV.

This clonotype has a count of ten or more. J is TRBJ1-1 and V is TRBV10-3, with TRBD1 matching 9 bases. This CDR3 is built from 14 residues. The V segment lost 5 bases and the J segment 4 bases; nucleotides outside the gene matches: 5. Germline V gene lookup returns CDR1 ENHRY and CDR2 SYGVKD. DNA of the CDR3: TGTGCCATCAGTCGGGACAGGGCGGGCACTGAAGCTTTCTTT. It encodes CAISRDRAGTEAFF.

This clonotype came up many times. This chain uses TRBV7-2 with TRBJ1-2; perhaps TRBD1 as D (6 bases). V lost 5 bases and J lost 6, with 16 bases in between. The CDR3 length is 14 residues. The germline CDR1 and CDR2 sequences are SGHTA and FQGNSA. The CDR3 coding sequence is TGTGCCAGCAGCATACCGGGACATCTCGATGGCTACACCTTC. Protein sequence: CASSIPGHLDGYTF.

This clonotype came up many times. The V and J genes are TRBV6-1 and TRBJ1-1; TRBD1 might be the D (6 bases). CDR1 and CDR2 (germline): MNHNS, SASEGT. Deletions cut 7 bases from V and 0 bases from J, with 21 bases between. The CDR3 is 17 amino acids. DNA of the CDR3: TGTGCCAGCAACCGAGGCAGGGGACTGCTTATGAACACTGAAGCTTTCTTT. Translation: CASNRGRGLLMNTEAFF.

This clonotype was observed many times. The chain employs TRBV28 and TRBJ2-6, with D possibly TRBD2 on 5 matching bases. Germline V gene lookup returns CDR1 MDHEN and CDR2 SYDVKM. CDR3 size: 15 residues. Trimming pared 2 bases from V and 2 bases from J, leaving 7 bases between. This CDR3 reads CASSLGGPGANVLTF. The CDR3 DNA follows: TGTGCCAGCAGTTTAGGAGGCCCTGGGGCCAACGTCCTGACTTTC.

This clonotype was recorded many times. The rearrangement uses TRBV7-2 and TRBJ2-1; 7 bases are shared with TRBD1. After removal of 3 bases from V and 4 bases from J, the junction contained 3 bases not matched to a gene. CDR3 size: 14 residues. Per the germline V gene, CDR1 is SGHTA and CDR2 is FQGNSA. The CDR3 loop reads CASSFGTEYNEQFF. The CDR3 DNA sequence: TGTGCCAGCAGCTTTGGGACAGAATACAATGAGCAGTTCTTC.

Many counts were recorded for this clonotype. CDR3 DNA: TGTGCCAGCAGTTACGTCCCAAGGGGGGATGAAAAACTGTTTTTT. Protein: CASSYVPRGDEKLFF. The chain recombines TRBV6-5 with TRBJ1-4; tentatively, D is TRBD1 (6 bases). V was pared by 2 bases and J by 6 bases, with 13 bases between. CDR3 size: 15 residues. CDR1 MNHEY and CDR2 SVGAGI come from the germline V gene.

This chain uses TRBV4-3 with TRBJ2-1; D not resolved. The V gene lost 0 bases and the J gene lost 2 bases, with 8 bases spanning the gap. Per the germline V gene, CDR1 is LGHNA and CDR2 is YSLEER. This CDR3 contains 15 residues. The DNA for the CDR3 is TGCGCCAGCAGCCAAGAAGTCGACACCTACAATGAGCAGTTCTTC. This translates into CASSQEVDTYNEQFF.

This clonotype has at least ten counts. The rearrangement uses TRBV20-1 and TRBJ2-6, with D tentatively TRBD2 (6 bases). Trimming took off 0 bases at V and 0 bases at J, with 15 bases between the two ends. CDR3 length: 18 residues. The germline gives CDR1 DFQATT, CDR2 SNEGSKA (reference sequence). CDR3 in amino acids: CSARDRGGSYSGANVLTF. The DNA of the CDR3 is TGCAGTGCTAGAGATAGGGGAGGCAGCTACTCTGGGGCCAACGTCCTGACTTTC.

There are many counts of this clonotype. This sequence joins TRBV12-3 or TRBV12-4 and TRBJ1-5, with D hard to call. The CDR3 has 14 amino acids. V was trimmed by 3 bases and J by 6 bases, leaving 12 bases between them. CDR3 nucleotide sequence: TGTGCCAGCAGTTTTTCGGGTTGGGGTCAGCCCCAGCATTTT. It translates to CASSFSGWGQPQHF.

This clonotype was picked up one time. One junction end does not reproduce the germline sequence, and a read error may be involved. V gene TRBV5-5 combines with J gene TRBJ2-4, with D perhaps matching TRBD1 (6 bases). The germline gives CDR1 SGHKS, CDR2 YYEKEE (reference sequence). CDR3 length: 15 residues. CDR3 DNA: TGTGCCAGCAGCTTGGACGGGGACACCAAAAACACTCAGTACTTC. This translates into CASSLDGDTKNTQYF.

This clonotype was observed at least ten times. The rearrangement uses TRBV7-6 and TRBJ2-3; 10 bases are shared with TRBD2. This CDR3 comprises 18 residues. With 1 base clipped from V and 6 bases from J, the junction kept 13 bases outside the gene matches. Germline V gene data show CDR1 as SGHVS and CDR2 as FNYEAQ. The CDR3 spells CASSLVWKGTSAVDTQYF. DNA for the CDR3: TGTGCCAGCAGCTTAGTATGGAAGGGGACTAGCGCAGTGGATACGCAGTATTTT.